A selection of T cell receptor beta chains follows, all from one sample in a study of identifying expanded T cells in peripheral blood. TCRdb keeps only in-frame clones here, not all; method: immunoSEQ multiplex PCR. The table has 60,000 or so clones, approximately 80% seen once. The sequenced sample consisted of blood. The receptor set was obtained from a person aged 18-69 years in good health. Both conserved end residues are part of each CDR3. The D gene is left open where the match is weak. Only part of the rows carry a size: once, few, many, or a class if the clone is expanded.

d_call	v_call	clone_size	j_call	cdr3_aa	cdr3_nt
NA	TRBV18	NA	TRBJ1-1	CASSPRVANSNTEAFF	TGTGCCAGCTCACCAAGGGTAGCCAACTCGAACACTGAAGCTTTCTTT
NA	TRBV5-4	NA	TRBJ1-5	CASLTGPNQPQHF	TGTGCCAGCCTCACAGGGCCGAATCAGCCCCAGCATTTT
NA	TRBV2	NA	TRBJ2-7	CASSVSVLIYEQYF	TGTGCCAGCAGTGTGTCAGTTCTTATCTACGAGCAGTACTTC
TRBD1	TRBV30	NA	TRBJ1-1	CALQQGTMNTEAFF	TGTGCCCTTCAACAGGGGACGATGAACACTGAAGCTTTCTTT
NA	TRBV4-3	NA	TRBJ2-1	CASSQQRVSYNEQFF	TGCGCCAGCAGCCAACAGCGGGTCTCCTACAATGAGCAGTTCTTC
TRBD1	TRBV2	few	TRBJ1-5	CASRDRGSGNQPQHF	TGTGCCAGCAGGGACAGGGGGTCGGGCAATCAGCCCCAGCATTTT
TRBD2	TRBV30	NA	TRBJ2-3	CAWSSPRLAGFTDTQYF	TGTGCCTGGAGCTCGCCAAGACTAGCGGGCTTCACAGATACGCAGTATTTT
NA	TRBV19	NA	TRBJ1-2	CASSIGAGSYGYTF	TGTGCCAGTAGTATTGGGGCAGGGAGCTATGGCTACACCTTC
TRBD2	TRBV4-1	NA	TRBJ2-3	CASSQVTGGTDTQYF	TGCGCCAGCAGCCAAGTTACGGGAGGGACAGATACGCAGTATTTT
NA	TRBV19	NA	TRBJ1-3	CATKPRTGPGNTIYF	TGTGCCACTAAGCCCCGAACAGGGCCTGGAAACACCATATATTTT
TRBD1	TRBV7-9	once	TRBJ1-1	CASSRGQGRQNTEAFF	TGTGCCAGCAGTCGAGGACAGGGTAGGCAGAACACTGAAGCTTTCTTT
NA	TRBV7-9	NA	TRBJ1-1	CASSLVTTRDTVNTEAFF	TGTGCCAGCAGCTTAGTGACCACCCGGGACACGGTGAACACTGAAGCTTTCTTT
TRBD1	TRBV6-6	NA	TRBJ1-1	CASSSRGQANTEAFF	TGTGCCAGCAGTTCCCGCGGACAGGCGAACACTGAAGCTTTCTTT
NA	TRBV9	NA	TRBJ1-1	CASSFSGNTEAFF	TGTGCCAGCAGCTTTTCAGGGAACACTGAAGCTTTCTTT
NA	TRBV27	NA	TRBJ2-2	CASSFTVNTGELFF	TGTGCCAGCAGTTTCACCGTTAACACCGGGGAGCTGTTTTTT
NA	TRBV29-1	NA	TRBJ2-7	CSVGRGSSYEQYF	TGCAGCGTTGGTCGGGGGAGCTCCTACGAGCAGTACTTC
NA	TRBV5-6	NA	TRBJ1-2	CASSAQPGYGYTF	TGTGCCAGCAGCGCCCAGCCGGGGTATGGCTACACCTTC
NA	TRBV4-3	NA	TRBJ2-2	CASSQHLIFTGELFF	TGCGCCAGCAGCCAACATTTGATTTTCACCGGGGAGCTGTTTTTT
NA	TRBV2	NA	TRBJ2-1	CASSETPLSYNEQFF	TGTGCCAGCAGTGAAACACCACTTTCCTACAATGAGCAGTTCTTC
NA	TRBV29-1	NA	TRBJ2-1	CSVEVVNEQFF	TGCAGCGTTGAAGTAGTGAATGAGCAGTTCTTC
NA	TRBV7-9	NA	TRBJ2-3	CASSRFSTDTQYF	TGTGCCAGCAGCCGCTTCAGCACAGATACGCAGTATTTT
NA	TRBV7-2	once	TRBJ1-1	CASSFLQGKVAEAFF	TGTGCCAGCAGCTTTTTGCAGGGAAAGGTCGCTGAAGCTTTCTTT
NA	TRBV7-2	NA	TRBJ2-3	CASSLQADTDTQYF	TGTGCCAGCAGCTTACAAGCCGACACAGATACGCAGTATTTT
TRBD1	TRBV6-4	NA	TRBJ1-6	CASRETGNNSPLHF	TGTGCCAGCAGAGAGACAGGGAACAATTCACCCCTCCACTTT
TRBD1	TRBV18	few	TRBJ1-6	CASSQQGTNSPLHF	TGTGCCAGCTCTCAACAGGGGACGAACTCACCCCTCCACTTT